The 17 T cell receptor beta chains given below trace back to one sample, sequenced in a study of metastatic and nonmetastatic thyroid tumors (dated by TCRdb to the early 2020s). Library prep was done by PCR. Sequencing instrument: Illumina HiSeq 4000. TCRdb ran its own pipeline on the public reads, namely fastp trimming at Q25 and MiXCR clone calling, and kept in-frame beta chains. Within this sample are 40,000 to 45,000 clones, with less than 20% of them counted one time only. The ten most abundant clones make up 3.5% to 4% of the sample. No patient had received any treatment before thyroid surgery. Specimen: blood. Every receptor here comes from a female donor with papillary thyroid cancer or a benign thyroid nodule (not recorded which). Some clones in this sample may be carry-over from other donors' samples.

This clone was observed a few times. The chain recombines TRBV28 with TRBJ1-2; the D gene is possibly TRBD1 (6 bases). The germline V gene has CDR1 MDHEN and CDR2 SYDVKM. The V end was cut by 4 bases, the J end by 9 bases, with 24 bases between. The CDR3 is 16 amino acids. The DNA of the CDR3 is TGTGCCAGCAGTTCTAAGGGACATGGGATCCGGGGTTGCTACACCTTC. The encoded protein is CASSSKGHGIRGCYTF.

Remarks on this clone: A junction boundary mismatches the germline segment, possibly from a read error. V usage is TRBV11-1 and J usage is TRBJ2-7; possibly TRBD1 or TRBD2 for D (5 bases each). CDR1 is SGHAT, CDR2 FQDESV, per germline (reference sequence). The CDR3 is 14 residues long. CDR3 sequence: CANSLGWGRIEQYF. CDR3 coding DNA: TGTGCCAACAGCTTAGGTTGGGGACGGATCGAGCAGTACTTC. Combining the CDR3 with reference TRBV11-1 and TRBJ2-7 gives the whole variable domain EAEVAQSPRYKITEKSQAVAFWCDPISGHATLYWYRQILGQGPELLVQFQDESVVDDSQLPKDRFSAERLKGVDSTLKIQPAELGDSAMYLCANSLGWGRIEQYFGPGTRLTVT.

Regarding this clone: This clone may be a read error of a much larger clone one base away. CDR3 sequence (DNA): TGCAGTGCTAGAGATGTGTGGGCAGAGACCCAGTACTTC. Protein: CSARDVWAETQYF. The chain joins TRBV20-1 to TRBJ2-5; D ambiguous. The CDR3 extends over 13 amino acids. V was cut by 0 bases and J by 4 bases, with 9 bases left in between. Per the germline V gene, CDR1 is DFQATT and CDR2 is SNEGSKA (reference sequence).

This clone was seen repeatedly, ten times or more. CDR3 nucleotides: TGCGCCAGCAGCTGGGACAGTAATTCACCCCTCCACTTT. Amino acids: CASSWDSNSPLHF. This rearrangement joins TRBV5-1 to TRBJ1-6; 7 bases are a match to TRBD1. The germline V gene has CDR1 SGHRS and CDR2 YFSETQ. V lost 3 bases to trimming and J lost 6 bases; unmatched junction nucleotides: 0. The CDR3 runs to 13 residues.

At least ten counts were recorded for this clone. The J gene is TRBJ2-1, the V gene TRBV4-2, with D perhaps TRBD2 (5 bases). CDR3 size: 14 residues. Trimming stripped 6 bases from V and 5 bases from J, with 14 bases between. Germline CDR1 reads LGHNA; CDR2 reads YNFKEQ. DNA of the CDR3: TGTGCCAGCAGACCTGTTAGAGGGAACAATGAGCAGTTCTTC. Its translation is CASRPVRGNNEQFF.

Turning to this clone: This may come from a read error, since a much larger clone is one base off. The chain employs TRBV4-1 and TRBJ2-1; D remains unclear. Germline assignment: CDR1 MGHRA and CDR2 YSYEKL. V lost 6 bases to trimming and J lost 5 bases, with 17 bases between them. The CDR3 totals 15 residues. The CDR3 spells CASRKWAIGDNEQFF. In DNA, the CDR3 is TGCGCCAGCAGAAAGTGGGCTATCGGCGACAATGAGCAGTTCTTC.

This clone was picked up many times. The chain has TRBV6-7 and TRBJ1-4, with D tentatively TRBD1 (6 bases). TRBV6-7 is classed as an ORF, of uncertain function. Trimming took 6 bases from V and 5 from J, leaving 22 bases between them. The CDR3 length is 17 residues. The CDR3 nucleotides read TGTGCCAGCAGCCCCGTGTATTTGACAGGTAACAATGAAAAACTGTTTTTT. Translating it yields CASSPVYLTGNNEKLFF.

This clone showed up many times. The DNA of the CDR3 is TGTGCCAGCAGGGGCTTGGAGGGGGAAGGTAGCTATGGCTACACCTTC. This encodes CASRGLEGEGSYGYTF. The chain couples TRBV27 to TRBJ1-2; D possibly corresponds to TRBD1 (6 bases). The CDR3 contains 16 residues. V lost 6 bases to trimming and J lost 4 bases, with 21 bases between them. CDR1 MNHEY and CDR2 SMNVEV come from the germline V gene (reference sequence).

This clone is medium-sized. The V and J genes are TRBV3-1 and TRBJ1-6; D is ambiguous. The CDR3 sequence is 13 residues long. Per germline, CDR1 LGHDT and CDR2 YNNKEL (reference sequence). V was clipped by 1 base and J by 7 bases, with 5 bases between them. The DNA for the CDR3 is TGTGCCAGCAGCCAAGTCAACAATTCACCCCTCCACTTT. Protein product: CASSQVNNSPLHF.

This clone was seen repeatedly, ten times or more. The V and J genes are TRBV7-8 and TRBJ2-2; the D gene is possibly TRBD1 (6 bases). Trimming cost V 7 bases and J 4 bases, with 19 bases left between them. The CDR3 runs to 16 residues. Per germline, CDR1 SGHVS and CDR2 FQNEAQ. The CDR3 protein is CASTQGQGLVTGELFF. As DNA, the CDR3 is TGTGCCAGCACCCAGGGGCAGGGTCTGGTCACCGGGGAGCTGTTTTTT.

This clone was observed at least ten times. The chain joins TRBV18 to TRBJ2-1, with D perhaps TRBD1 (7 bases). Per germline, CDR1 KGHSH and CDR2 LQKENI. The CDR3 length is 12 residues. V lost 4 bases to trimming and J lost 15 bases, with 16 bases between them. This CDR3 is CASSQEGAGLFF. CDR3 DNA sequence: TGTGCCAGCTCACAGGAGGGGGCAGGGTTGTTCTTC. The full variable domain, completed using reference TRBV18 and TRBJ2-1, is NAGVMQNPRHLVRRRGQEARLRCSPMKGHSHVYWYRQLPEEGLKFMVYLQKENIIDESGMPKERFSAEFPKEGPSILRIQQVVRGDSAAYFCASSQEGAGLFFGPGTRLTVL.

Of note for this clone: The junction does not match germline at one end; this may be a read error. This rearrangement joins TRBV5-1 to TRBJ2-7; D possibly matches TRBD1 or TRBD2 (5 bases each). Germline V gives CDR1 SGHRS, CDR2 YFSETQ. This CDR3 comprises 16 residues. CDR3 coding DNA: TGCGTCAGCAGCTTGGTCCTCGGGACGGACACATACGAAAAGTACTTC. It codes for CVSSLVLGTDTYEKYF.

This clone came up a few times. In the same sample, other DNA sequences code for this CDR3. The CDR3: CASKARSSTDTQYF. The CDR3 DNA is TGCGCCAGCAAGGCTCGATCCAGCACAGATACGCAGTATTTT. The rearrangement uses TRBV5-1 and TRBJ2-3, with D hard to call. Germline CDR1 and CDR2: SGHRS and YFSETQ. This CDR3 comprises 14 residues. The V gene lost 6 bases and the J gene lost 0 bases, with 11 bases spanning the gap.

The sample holds a few counts of this clone. Mismatch with germline at one junction end may stem from a read error. The V and J genes are TRBV19 and TRBJ1-5, with D hard to call. The CDR3 covers 15 residues. From germline, CDR1 is LNHDA and CDR2 SQIVND (reference sequence). CDR3 coding DNA: TGTGCTAGTAGTATAGATCTCCTGAACAATCAGCCCCAGCATTTT. It specifies CASSIDLLNNQPQHF.

By proportion, this clone is medium-sized. V usage is TRBV7-8 and J usage is TRBJ1-1; no firm D call. From germline, CDR1 is SGHVS and CDR2 FQNEAQ. V dropped 4 bases and J dropped 4 bases, with 7 bases sitting between them. The CDR3 extends over 12 amino acids. The CDR3 bases are TGTGCCAGCAGCTCCCAACTCACTGAAGCTTTCTTT. This codes for CASSSQLTEAFF.

This clone qualifies as medium-sized (0.01 to 0.1%). This chain links TRBV12-3 or TRBV12-4 with TRBJ1-6, with no clear D. The V end was cut by 3 bases, the J end by 9 bases, with 12 bases between. The CDR3 extends over 14 amino acids. CDR3 DNA sequence: TGTGCCAGCAGTTTTCAGGACCTGAGTTCACCCCTCCACTTT. Amino acid sequence: CASSFQDLSSPLHF.

The sample holds many counts of this clone. J is TRBJ1-4 and V is TRBV5-1, with D unclear. In germline, CDR1 is SGHRS, CDR2 YFSETQ. This CDR3 has 13 amino acids. With 3 bases removed from V and 6 bases from J, the gap between germline ends came to 9 bases. CDR3 sequence reads: CASSWPGDEKLFF. CDR3 bases: TGCGCCAGCAGCTGGCCCGGGGATGAAAAACTGTTTTTT.